What follows are 22 T cell receptor beta chains derived from one specimen sequenced in a study of graft-versus-host responses after intestinal transplantation. Only in-frame clones appear in the TCRdb table, and some are missing; sequencing was by immunoSEQ multiplex PCR. The sample comprises around 100,000 clones, 93% of which are singletons, and more than 0.95% rests with the top ten. No antigen has been assigned to these receptors. The source was unstimulated CD8+ T cells sorted from spleen or lymph node cells, collected before intestinal transplant. The receptor set was obtained from a human donor who received an intestinal transplant.

This chain connects TRBV7-2 to TRBJ1-1; D unresolved. V lost 0 bases, J lost 1 base, and 6 bases lay in between. The CDR3 runs to 14 residues. Germline CDR1 reads SGHTA; CDR2 reads FQGNSA. CDR3 DNA sequence: TGTGCCAGCAGCTTAGCAGCCGGGAACACTGAAGCTTTCTTT. Translated: CASSLAAGNTEAFF.

The chain employs TRBV11-2 and TRBJ2-1; D possibly corresponds to TRBD2 (6 bases). The CDR3 has 15 amino acids. CDR1 and CDR2 from the germline V gene are SGHAT and FQNNGV. Trimming shortened V by 6 bases and J by 1 base, and 13 bases separated the two germline ends. The CDR3 spells CASRLGDWSYNEQFF. CDR3 coding DNA: TGTGCCAGCAGGCTAGGGGACTGGTCCTACAATGAGCAGTTCTTC.

The chain couples TRBV4-1 to TRBJ1-1, with D perhaps matching TRBD1 (5 bases). Germline CDR1 is MGHRA and CDR2 is YSYEKL. Trimming took 4 bases from V and 3 from J, leaving 15 bases between them. The CDR3 loop spans 15 amino acids. The CDR3 protein is CASSPAEGVHTEAFF. The CDR3 DNA reads TGCGCCAGCAGCCCTGCGGAAGGGGTGCACACTGAAGCTTTCTTT.

This clone turned up a few times. This chain uses TRBV5-1 with TRBJ1-3; no clear D gene. V lost 0 bases and J 0 bases, leaving 10 bases between the germline ends. This CDR3 region has 16 residues. Germline V CDR1 and CDR2: SGHRS, YFSETQ. The CDR3 DNA sequence: TGCGCCAGCAGCTTGGAATCATTGGGCTCTGGAAACACCATATATTTT. Translated: CASSLESLGSGNTIYF. Combining the CDR3 with reference TRBV5-1 and TRBJ1-3 gives the whole variable domain KAGVTQTPRYLIKTRGQQVTLSCSPISGHRSVSWYQQTPGQGLQFLFEYFSETQRNKGNFPGRFSGRQFSNSRSEMNVSTLELGDSALYLCASSLESLGSGNTIYFGEGSWLTVV.

CDR3 amino acids: CASSENRQHYEQYF. As DNA, the CDR3 is TGTGCCAGCAGCGAAAACCGACAGCACTACGAGCAGTACTTC. The chain joins TRBV6-5 to TRBJ2-7; possibly TRBD1 for D (5 bases). Germline V gene sequence: CDR1 MNHEY, CDR2 SVGAGI. This CDR3 is 14 amino acids long. V was trimmed by 6 bases and J by 3 bases, leaving 15 bases between them.

This chain joins TRBV7-9 and TRBJ2-7; a possible D gene is TRBD1 (5 bases). There are 13 residues in the CDR3. Trimming pared 5 bases from V and 4 bases from J, leaving 12 bases between. The V gene's germline CDR1 is SEHNR and CDR2 FQNEAQ (reference sequence). The CDR3 DNA follows: TGTGCCAGCAGCACCCCAGGGCTGTACGAGCAGTACTTC. This sequence encodes CASSTPGLYEQYF.

The chain combines TRBV19 with TRBJ1-1; D unclear. Germline CDR1 reads LNHDA; CDR2 reads SQIVND (reference sequence). The CDR3 is made up of 13 amino acids. With 6 bases removed from V and 4 bases from J, the gap between germline ends came to 12 bases. The CDR3, as DNA: TGTGCCAGTAGCGACATGGATGTCACTGAAGCTTTCTTT. It encodes CASSDMDVTEAFF.

This clone has just one count. The CDR3 loop is CASSLEVGQGANEQFF. CDR3 coding DNA: TGTGCCAGCAGTTTAGAGGTGGGACAGGGTGCAAATGAGCAGTTCTTC. The V gene is TRBV28, the J gene TRBJ2-1; 9 positions match TRBD1. The CDR3 contains 16 residues. Germline V gives CDR1 MDHEN, CDR2 SYDVKM. The junction had 9 bases not matched to a gene; V was cut back by 2 bases and J by 7 bases.

This chain joins TRBV10-1 and TRBJ1-1; 9 bases are a match to TRBD1. V trimming: 4 bases; J trimming: 0 bases; junction bases outside the gene matches: 6. The CDR3 is 16 residues long. The V gene's germline CDR1 is WNHNN and CDR2 SYGVQD (reference sequence). The CDR3 region has the DNA TGCGCCAGCAGTGCTTCCGGGACAGGGATGAACACTGAAGCTTTCTTT. It specifies CASSASGTGMNTEAFF.

This clone has only one observation. V usage is TRBV4-1 and J usage is TRBJ2-1; D is perhaps TRBD2 (5 bases). Trimming pared 6 bases from V and 10 bases from J, leaving 7 bases between. Germline assignment: CDR1 MGHRA and CDR2 YSYEKL. This CDR3 region has 10 residues. Here the CDR3 DNA reads TGCGCCAGCAGGGGAGTCGAGCAGTTCTTC. Translation: CASRGVEQFF.

This chain connects TRBV18 to TRBJ2-1, with TRBD2 matching over 7 bases. This CDR3 contains 15 residues. CDR1 is KGHSH and CDR2 is LQKENI in the germline V gene. V shed 5 bases and J 4 bases; nucleotides not matched to a gene: 8. The DNA for the CDR3 is TGTGCCAGCTCATCCCGTCTAGCGGTATACAATGAGCAGTTCTTC. This codes for CASSSRLAVYNEQFF.

The chain recombines TRBV6-1 with TRBJ2-6; D is undetermined. This CDR3 is built from 14 residues. Germline assignment: CDR1 MNHNS and CDR2 SASEGT. V gave up 1 base and J gave up 9 bases, with 10 bases separating them. The CDR3 sequence: CASSEEGASNVLTF. The CDR3 nucleotides read TGTGCCAGCAGTGAAGAAGGAGCCAGCAACGTCCTGACTTTC.

The chain couples TRBV5-1 to TRBJ2-3; D gene ambiguous. V was trimmed by 4 bases and J by 1 base, leaving 10 bases between them. The CDR3 length is 14 residues. Germline assignment: CDR1 SGHRS and CDR2 YFSETQ. The CDR3 loop reads CASSPLGGTDTQYF. DNA for the CDR3: TGCGCCAGCAGCCCCCTAGGAGGCACAGATACGCAGTATTTT.

The chain has TRBV5-3 and TRBJ2-5; perhaps TRBD2 as D (6 bases). TRBV5-3 is flagged as an ORF with uncertain function. The CDR3 is made up of 16 amino acids. Trimming removed 2 bases from V and 1 base from J, with 15 bases in between. In DNA, the CDR3 is TGTGCCAGAAGCTTCCGGGGGTCAAGACTCCAAGAGACCCAGTACTTC. Its translation: CARSFRGSRLQETQYF.

This clone turned up a few times. The CDR3 sequence is CASSLYPQVGELFF. The CDR3 nucleotides read TGTGCCAGCAGTTTATATCCCCAGGTGGGAGAGCTGTTTTTT. The V gene is TRBV6-4, the J gene TRBJ2-2; D is unresolved. Trimming left V 5 bases short and J 11 bases short, with 18 bases between. This CDR3 contains 14 residues. Per germline, CDR1 MRHNA and CDR2 SNTAGT.

The chain recombines TRBV12-5 with TRBJ2-5, with D possibly called TRBD1 or TRBD2 (6 bases each). The CDR3 is 17 amino acids. Germline-derived CDR1 and CDR2 are LGHNT and FRNRAP. The V end was cut by 4 bases, the J end by 4 bases, with 22 bases between. The CDR3 is CASGSGRLPGARETQYF. CDR3 DNA: TGTGCTAGTGGTTCGGGGAGGTTGCCGGGGGCACGAGAGACCCAGTACTTC.

This chain joins TRBV27 and TRBJ1-1; D not resolved. Between the trimmed V and J ends, which lost 10 bases and 1 base, there was a span of 10 bases. This CDR3 contains 12 residues. From germline, CDR1 is MNHEY and CDR2 SMNVEV (reference sequence). The CDR3 region is CATGTGNTEAFF. DNA for the CDR3: TGTGCCACAGGAACGGGGAACACTGAAGCTTTCTTT.

This chain joins TRBV4-1 and TRBJ1-2; 11 positions match TRBD1. The CDR3 length is 18 residues. V was clipped by 0 bases and J by 2 bases; unmatched bases: 8. The germline CDR1 and CDR2 sequences are MGHRA and YSYEKL. In DNA, the CDR3 is TGCGCCAGCAGCCAAGATATCGGGGACAGGGGGAGCAACTATGGCTACACCTTC. Its translation is CASSQDIGDRGSNYGYTF.

The rearrangement uses TRBV19 and TRBJ2-1, with TRBD1 identical over 7 bases. The germline V gene has CDR1 LNHDA and CDR2 SQIVND (reference sequence). V trimming: 6 bases; J trimming: 4 bases; junction bases outside the gene matches: 9. This CDR3 contains 15 residues. For the CDR3, the DNA is TGTGCCAGTAGCCGGGACAGCCCTTCTTACAATGAGCAGTTCTTC. Amino acid sequence: CASSRDSPSYNEQFF.

The chain links TRBV14 to TRBJ2-2; tentatively, D is TRBD2 (5 bases). V was clipped by 1 base and J by 0 bases, with 12 bases between them. This CDR3 region has 17 residues. Per germline, CDR1 SGHDN and CDR2 FVKESK. This CDR3 is CASSQGVARANTGELFF. The CDR3 region has the DNA TGTGCCAGCAGCCAAGGAGTCGCGAGGGCGAACACCGGGGAGCTGTTTTTT. Complete variable domain (other parts from reference TRBV14 and TRBJ2-2): EAGVTQFPSHSVIEKGQTVTLRCDPISGHDNLYWYRRVMGKEIKFLLHFVKESKQDESGMPNNRFLAERTGGTYSTLKVQPAELEDSGVYFCASSQGVARANTGELFFGEGSRLTVL.

V and J are TRBV7-8 and TRBJ1-4, with a tentative D call TRBD1 (6 bases). CDR1 and CDR2 (germline): SGHVS, FQNEAQ. The CDR3 loop spans 17 amino acids. V dropped 3 bases and J dropped 3 bases, with 17 bases sitting between them. CDR3 DNA: TGTGCCAGCAGCTTGGCCGTCCGGGGGCTAGCTAATGAAAAACTGTTTTTT. This encodes CASSLAVRGLANEKLFF. Variable domain in full (rest from reference TRBV7-8 and TRBJ1-4): GAGVSQSPRYKVAKRGQDVALRCDPISGHVSLFWYQQALGQGPEFLTYFQNEAQLDKSGLPSDRFFAERPEGSVSTLKIQRTQQEDSAVYLCASSLAVRGLANEKLFFGSGTQLSVL.

This clone showed up just once. The chain carries TRBV7-2 and TRBJ2-1; unclear D gene. Germline V gene sequence: CDR1 SGHTA, CDR2 FQGNSA. The CDR3 has 14 amino acids. The V end was cut by 4 bases, the J end by 1 base, with 8 bases between. The CDR3 spells CASSSRPSYNEQFF. The CDR3 DNA is TGTGCCAGCAGCTCGAGGCCATCCTACAATGAGCAGTTCTTC.